The present TCR beta chain was sequenced within a study of cytomegalovirus exposure and HLA in healthy donors. Vbeta (60) and Jbeta (13) primers were used in the PCR. The table came from immunoSEQ multiplex PCR; TCRdb's copy has only in-frame clones and leaves some out. This sample has around 170,000 clones, with roughly 77% found just once. Findings of the study overall: Later analysis identified a missense DCLRE1C variant that was linked to TCR beta V- and J-gene trimming. A later analysis reported that several of the most significant clusters appeared to be linked to common viral pathogens, among them Epstein-Barr virus.

V lost 7 bases and J lost 5, with 21 bases in between. Germline V CDR1 and CDR2: MNHNS, SASEGT. The CDR3 consists of 15 residues. Regarding this clone: Its specificity is not known.

Sequenced material: PBMCs. The receptor was derived from a woman aged 25 to 45 in good health and CMV-seropositive. J is TRBJ2-7 and V is TRBV6-1; D may be TRBD2 (6 bases). The DNA for the CDR3 is TGTGCCAGCAAGGCCAGGACGGGGAGGATCCACGAGCAGTACTTC. It is translated as CASKARTGRIHEQYF.